These 14 T cell receptor beta chains share one sample of origin, sequenced in a study of T cell changes during pregnancy in multiple sclerosis. Profiled with immunoSEQ multiplex PCR; TCRdb holds only in-frame clones, not every one. The table lists about 60,000 clones, 91% of them singletons. Sequenced here: CD4+ T cells from peripheral blood mononuclear cells, sampled in the first trimester of pregnancy. The receptors derive from a female donor with multiple sclerosis, enrolled in a pregnancy study.

The gene calls are TRBV6-6 and TRBJ1-5, with D possibly matching TRBD1 (5 bases). The CDR3 extends over 14 amino acids. Germline V lookup: CDR1 MNHNY, CDR2 SVGAGI (reference sequence). The V and J ends lost 2 bases and 5 bases respectively, with 10 bases between them. The CDR3 DNA is TGTGCCAGCAGTTACGCCGGGACTCATCAGCCCCAGCATTTT. Amino acid sequence: CASSYAGTHQPQHF.

This clone was counted a single time. The chain couples TRBV18 to TRBJ1-4; D not resolved. The germline V and J ends were trimmed by 6 bases and 1 base, with 15 bases remaining between them. CDR1 and CDR2 (germline): KGHSH, LQKENI. CDR3 length: 16 residues. CDR3 DNA sequence: TGTGCCAGCTCCCTCGAGAGGGCGAGAACTAATGAAAAACTGTTTTTT. Its protein product is CASSLERARTNEKLFF.

The V call is TRBV27, the J call TRBJ1-2; 11 bases are shared with TRBD1. Germline V gene sequence: CDR1 MNHEY, CDR2 SMNVEV (reference sequence). The V and J ends lost 6 bases and 5 bases, in that order; junction bases with no gene match: 11. The CDR3 runs to 16 residues. The CDR3 coding sequence is TGTGCCAGCAGAAGCTGGGACAGGGGGATAGTGTATGGCTACACCTTC. Its translation: CASRSWDRGIVYGYTF.

The CDR3 sequence is CASSDSGGQPQHF. The CDR3 nucleotides read TGTGCCAGCAGTGACTCCGGGGGACAGCCCCAGCATTTT. J is TRBJ1-5 and V is TRBV6-4, with D perhaps matching TRBD1 (5 bases). The CDR3 is 13 residues long. Germline V gene lookup returns CDR1 MRHNA and CDR2 SNTAGT. Trimming pared 0 bases from V and 7 bases from J, leaving 7 bases between.

The V gene is TRBV7-2, the J gene TRBJ1-1, with 7 positions matching TRBD1. J gave up 3 bases and V 4 bases, and 8 bases lay outside the gene matches. CDR1 SGHTA and CDR2 FQGNSA come from the germline V gene. This CDR3 region has 15 residues. CDR3 sequence: CASSSQGQTYTEAFF. CDR3 bases: TGTGCCAGCAGCTCCCAGGGACAGACATACACTGAAGCTTTCTTT.

The J gene is TRBJ2-7, the V gene TRBV4-3; unclear D gene. The ends were cut back, 7 bases at V and 2 bases at J, with 12 bases in the middle. CDR3 length: 13 residues. Germline V CDR1 and CDR2: LGHNA, YSLEER. CDR3 bases: TGCGCCAGCATTCCCCGCGTCCCCTACGAGCAGTACTTC. It specifies CASIPRVPYEQYF.

The chain is built from TRBV7-2 and TRBJ1-1, with 8 bases fitting TRBD1. Trimming at V came to 2 bases and at J to 4 bases, leaving 6 bases not matched to a gene. From germline, CDR1 is SGHTA and CDR2 FQGNSA. The CDR3 is 15 residues long. The CDR3 DNA reads as TGTGCCAGCAGCTTAACAGGGGGTAGGAGCACTGAAGCTTTCTTT. Its translation is CASSLTGGRSTEAFF. The full variable domain, completed using reference TRBV7-2 and TRBJ1-1, is GAGVSQSPSNKVTEKGKDVELRCDPISGHTALYWYRQSLGQGLEFLIYFQGNSAPDKSGLPSDRFSAERTGGSVSTLTIQRTQQEDSAVYLCASSLTGGRSTEAFFGQGTRLTVV.

The chain couples TRBV12-5 to TRBJ2-3, with 12 bases matching TRBD2. V shed 1 base, J shed 4 bases, and the junction held 6 bases outside the gene matches. Germline V gives CDR1 LGHNT, CDR2 FRNRAP. This CDR3 comprises 17 residues. CDR3 loop: CASGLGRLAGVPDTQYF. CDR3 DNA sequence: TGTGCTAGTGGTTTGGGAAGACTAGCGGGGGTACCAGATACGCAGTATTTT.

V usage is TRBV27 and J usage is TRBJ2-2; D is perhaps TRBD1 (5 bases). V was pared by 3 bases and J by 5 bases, with 16 bases between. Germline V lookup: CDR1 MNHEY, CDR2 SMNVEV (reference sequence). This CDR3 spans 16 amino acids. CDR3 in DNA: TGTGCCAGCAGTTTGTGGCTGGCAGGGTATACCGGGGAGCTGTTTTTT. Amino acid sequence: CASSLWLAGYTGELFF.

This chain connects TRBV7-9 to TRBJ2-5, with D unresolved. Trimming removed 1 base from V and 2 bases from J, with 8 bases in between. CDR1 and CDR2 (germline): SEHNR, FQNEAQ (reference sequence). The CDR3 runs 14 residues. The CDR3 nucleotides read TGTGCCAGCAGCTTAGGCACTCCTCAAGAGACCCAGTACTTC. This encodes CASSLGTPQETQYF.

V gene TRBV10-2 combines with J gene TRBJ1-1, with a tentative D call TRBD1 (5 bases). The germline V and J ends were trimmed by 0 bases and 0 bases, with 11 bases remaining between them. CDR3 length: 16 amino acids. Germline V CDR1 and CDR2: WSHSY, SAAADI. This CDR3 is CASSESTGGLNTEAFF. The CDR3 DNA reads as TGCGCCAGCAGTGAGTCCACGGGGGGTCTGAACACTGAAGCTTTCTTT.

This clone is a singleton in its sample. This chain connects TRBV2 to TRBJ1-3; 7 nucleotides line up with TRBD1. V gave up 3 bases and J gave up 1 base; unmatched junction bases: 6. Per germline, CDR1 SNHLY and CDR2 FYNNEI. The CDR3 covers 16 residues. In DNA form, the CDR3 reads TGTGCCAGCAGTGAGGACAGGAGCCGTTCTGGAAACACCATATATTTT. Translation: CASSEDRSRSGNTIYF.

The rearrangement links TRBV5-4 to TRBJ1-2; the D gene is possibly TRBD1 (6 bases). Germline V CDR1 and CDR2: SGHNT, YYREEE (reference sequence). V was cut by 4 bases and J by 8 bases, with 12 bases left in between. The CDR3 consists of 12 residues. The CDR3 protein is CASSPGQLGYTF. CDR3 sequence (DNA): TGTGCCAGCAGCCCCGGACAGTTGGGCTACACCTTC.

V and J are TRBV4-2 and TRBJ1-3, with unresolved D. Germline V lookup: CDR1 LGHNA, CDR2 YNFKEQ. This CDR3 is 17 amino acids long. Trimming pared 0 bases from V and 1 base from J, leaving 13 bases between. CDR3 amino acids: CASSQDRTRLSGNTIYF. As DNA, the CDR3 is TGTGCCAGCAGCCAAGATAGGACTAGGCTGTCTGGAAACACCATATATTTT.